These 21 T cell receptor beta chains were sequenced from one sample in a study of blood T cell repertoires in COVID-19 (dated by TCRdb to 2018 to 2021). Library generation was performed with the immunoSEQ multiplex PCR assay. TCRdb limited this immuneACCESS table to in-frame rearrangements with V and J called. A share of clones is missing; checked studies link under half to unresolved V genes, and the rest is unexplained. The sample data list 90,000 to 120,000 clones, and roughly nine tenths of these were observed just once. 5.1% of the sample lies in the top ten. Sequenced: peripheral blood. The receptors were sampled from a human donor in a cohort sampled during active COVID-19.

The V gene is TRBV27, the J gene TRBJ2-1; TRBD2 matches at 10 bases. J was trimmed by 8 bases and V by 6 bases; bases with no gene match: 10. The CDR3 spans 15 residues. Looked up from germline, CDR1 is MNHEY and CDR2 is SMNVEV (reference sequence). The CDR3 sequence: CASSNWGLARDEQFF. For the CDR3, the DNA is TGTGCCAGCAGCAACTGGGGACTAGCGAGGGATGAGCAGTTCTTC.

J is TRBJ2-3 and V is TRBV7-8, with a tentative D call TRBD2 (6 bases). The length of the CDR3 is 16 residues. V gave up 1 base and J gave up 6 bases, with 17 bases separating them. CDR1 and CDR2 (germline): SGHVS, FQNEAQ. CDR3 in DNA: TGTGCCAGCAGCTTAGTTCCCGGGAGAGGCCCTGATACGCAGTATTTT. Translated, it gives CASSLVPGRGPDTQYF.

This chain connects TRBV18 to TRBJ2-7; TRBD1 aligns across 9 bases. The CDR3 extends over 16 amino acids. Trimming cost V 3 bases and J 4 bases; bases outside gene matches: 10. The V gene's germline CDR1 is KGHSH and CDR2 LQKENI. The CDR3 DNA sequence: TGTGCCAGCTCACCCTACTCACCGGGACAGGGTTACGAGCAGTACTTC. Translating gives CASSPYSPGQGYEQYF. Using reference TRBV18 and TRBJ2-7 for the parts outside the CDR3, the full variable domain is NAGVMQNPRHLVRRRGQEARLRCSPMKGHSHVYWYRQLPEEGLKFMVYLQKENIIDESGMPKERFSAEFPKEGPSILRIQQVVRGDSAAYFCASSPYSPGQGYEQYFGPGTRLTVT.

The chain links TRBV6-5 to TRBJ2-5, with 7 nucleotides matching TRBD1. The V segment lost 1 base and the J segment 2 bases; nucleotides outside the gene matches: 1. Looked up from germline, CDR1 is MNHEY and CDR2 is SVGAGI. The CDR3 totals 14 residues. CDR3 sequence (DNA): TGTGCCAGCAGTTACTTGGGACAGCAAGAGACCCAGTACTTC. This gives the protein CASSYLGQQETQYF.

DNA of the CDR3: TGTGCCAGCAGGGGAAGGGGTGGACAGCCCCAGCATTTT. The encoded protein is CASRGRGGQPQHF. The V gene is TRBV6-6, the J gene TRBJ1-5; a weak D match, TRBD1 (5 bases). Germline V gene lookup returns CDR1 MNHNY and CDR2 SVGAGI (reference sequence). Trimming removed 6 bases from V and 7 bases from J, with 13 bases in between. The CDR3 totals 13 residues.

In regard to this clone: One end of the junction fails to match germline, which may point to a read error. CDR3 in amino acids: CASGLLQGNRVAF. DNA for the CDR3: TGTGCTAGTGGTTTATTGCAGGGCAATAGAGTCGCCTTC. The chain uses TRBV12-5 and TRBJ1-2; possible D gene TRBD1, 5 bases. This CDR3 spans 13 amino acids. Germline CDR1 reads LGHNT; CDR2 reads FRNRAP.

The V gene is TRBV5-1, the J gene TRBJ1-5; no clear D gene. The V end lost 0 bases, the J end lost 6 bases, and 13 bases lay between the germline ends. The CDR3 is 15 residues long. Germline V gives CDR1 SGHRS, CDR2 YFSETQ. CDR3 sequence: CASSLDGFESQPQHF. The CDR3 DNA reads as TGCGCCAGCAGCTTGGACGGTTTTGAAAGTCAGCCCCAGCATTTT.

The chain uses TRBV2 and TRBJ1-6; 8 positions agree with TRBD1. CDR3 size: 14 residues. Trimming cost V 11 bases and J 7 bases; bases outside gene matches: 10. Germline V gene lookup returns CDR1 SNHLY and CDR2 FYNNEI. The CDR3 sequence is CAGTGGTANSPLHF. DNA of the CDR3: TGTGCCGGTACAGGGGGTACAGCGAATTCACCCCTCCACTTT.

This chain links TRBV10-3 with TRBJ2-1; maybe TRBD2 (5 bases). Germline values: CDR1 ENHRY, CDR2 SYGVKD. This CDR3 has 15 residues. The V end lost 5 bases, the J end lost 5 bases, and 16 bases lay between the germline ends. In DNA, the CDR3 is TGTGCCATCAGTTCCTCTAGCCTGAGGAACAATGAGCAGTTCTTC. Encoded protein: CAISSSSLRNNEQFF.

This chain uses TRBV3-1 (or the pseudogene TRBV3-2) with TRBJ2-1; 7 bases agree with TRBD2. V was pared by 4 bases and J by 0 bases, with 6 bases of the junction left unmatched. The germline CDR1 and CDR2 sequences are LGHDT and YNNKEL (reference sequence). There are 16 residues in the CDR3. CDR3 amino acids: CASSLEAGSSYNEQFF. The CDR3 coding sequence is TGTGCCAGCAGCCTAGAAGCGGGGAGCTCCTACAATGAGCAGTTCTTC.

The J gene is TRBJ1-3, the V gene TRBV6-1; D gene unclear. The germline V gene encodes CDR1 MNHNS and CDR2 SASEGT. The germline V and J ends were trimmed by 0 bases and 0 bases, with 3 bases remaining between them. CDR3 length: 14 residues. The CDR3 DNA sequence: TGTGCCAGCAGTGAAGCCGGCTCTGGAAACACCATATATTTT. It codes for CASSEAGSGNTIYF.

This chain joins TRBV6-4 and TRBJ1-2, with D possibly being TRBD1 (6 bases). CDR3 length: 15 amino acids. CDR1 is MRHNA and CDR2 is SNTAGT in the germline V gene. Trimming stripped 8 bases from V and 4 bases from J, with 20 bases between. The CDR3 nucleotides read TGTGCCAGCGGGGGCCGGGACATAACCGGCTATGGCTACACCTTC. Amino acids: CASGGRDITGYGYTF.

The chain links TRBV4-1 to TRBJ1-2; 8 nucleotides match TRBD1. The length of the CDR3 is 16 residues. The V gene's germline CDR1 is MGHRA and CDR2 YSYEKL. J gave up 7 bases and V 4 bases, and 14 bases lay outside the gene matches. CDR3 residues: CASSLNYPGTGGGYTF. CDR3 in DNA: TGCGCCAGCAGCCTAAATTACCCCGGGACAGGTGGTGGCTACACCTTC.

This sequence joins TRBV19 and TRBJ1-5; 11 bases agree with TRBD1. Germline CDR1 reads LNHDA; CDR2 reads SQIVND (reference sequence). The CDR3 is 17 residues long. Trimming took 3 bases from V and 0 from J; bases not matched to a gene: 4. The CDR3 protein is CASSIGDRGASNQPQHF. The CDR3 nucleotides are TGTGCCAGTAGTATCGGGGACAGGGGGGCTAGCAATCAGCCCCAGCATTTT. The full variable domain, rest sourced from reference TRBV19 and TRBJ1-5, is DGGITQSPKYLFRKEGQNVTLSCEQNLNHDAMYWYRQDPGQGLRLIYYSQIVNDFQKGDIAEGYSVSREKKESFPLTVTSAQKNPTAFYLCASSIGDRGASNQPQHFGDGTRLSIL.

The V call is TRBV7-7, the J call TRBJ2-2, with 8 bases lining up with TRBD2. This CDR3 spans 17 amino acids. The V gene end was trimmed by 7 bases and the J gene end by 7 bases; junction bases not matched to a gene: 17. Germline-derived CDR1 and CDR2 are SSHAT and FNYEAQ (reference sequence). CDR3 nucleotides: TGTGCCAGCACCCCATCGGATTCAGCGGGAGAGATCGGGGAGCTGTTTTTT. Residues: CASTPSDSAGEIGELFF. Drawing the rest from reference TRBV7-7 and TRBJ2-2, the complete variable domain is GAGVSQSPRYKVTKRGQDVTLRCDPISSHATLYWYQQALGQGPEFLTYFNYEAQPDKSGLPSDRFSAERPEGSISTLTIQRTEQRDSAMYRCASTPSDSAGEIGELFFGEGSRLTVL.

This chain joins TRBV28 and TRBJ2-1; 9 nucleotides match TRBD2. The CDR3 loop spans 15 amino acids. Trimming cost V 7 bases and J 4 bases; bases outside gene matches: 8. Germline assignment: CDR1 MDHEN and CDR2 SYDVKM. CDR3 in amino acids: CASKGRTSDYNEQFF. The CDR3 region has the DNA TGTGCCAGCAAGGGCCGGACTAGCGATTACAATGAGCAGTTCTTC.

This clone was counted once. CDR3 in amino acids: CASSSRDYQLSYEQYF. The CDR3 DNA sequence: TGCGCCAGCAGCTCCCGGGACTACCAACTGTCCTACGAGCAGTACTTC. The chain couples TRBV5-1 to TRBJ2-7; 7 positions agree with TRBD2. The CDR3 has 16 residues. Looked up from germline, CDR1 is SGHRS and CDR2 is YFSETQ. Trimming cost V 3 bases and J 1 base; bases outside gene matches: 10.

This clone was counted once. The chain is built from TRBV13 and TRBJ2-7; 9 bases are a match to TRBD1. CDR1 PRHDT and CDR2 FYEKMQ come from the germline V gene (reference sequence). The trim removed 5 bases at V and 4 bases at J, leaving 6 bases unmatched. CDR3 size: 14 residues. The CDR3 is CASSPGQGFYEQYF. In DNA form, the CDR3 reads TGTGCCAGCAGCCCGGGACAGGGTTTTTACGAGCAGTACTTC.

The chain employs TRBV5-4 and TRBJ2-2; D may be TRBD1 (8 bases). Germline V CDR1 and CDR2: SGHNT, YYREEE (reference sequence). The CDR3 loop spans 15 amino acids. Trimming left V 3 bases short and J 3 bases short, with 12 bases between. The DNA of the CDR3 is TGTGCCAGCAGCTCACAGGGGGGGTACACCGGGGAGCTGTTTTTT. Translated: CASSSQGGYTGELFF.

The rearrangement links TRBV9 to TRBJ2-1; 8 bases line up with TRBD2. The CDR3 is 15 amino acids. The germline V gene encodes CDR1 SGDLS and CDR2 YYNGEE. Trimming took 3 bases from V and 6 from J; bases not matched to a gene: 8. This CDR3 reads CASSAGGTTSNEQFF. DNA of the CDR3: TGTGCCAGCAGCGCGGGGGGGACCACGAGCAATGAGCAGTTCTTC. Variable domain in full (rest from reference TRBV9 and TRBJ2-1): DSGVTQTPKHLITATGQRVTLRCSPRSGDLSVYWYQQSLDQGLQFLIQYYNGEERAKGNILERFSAQQFPDLHSELNLSSLELGDSALYFCASSAGGTTSNEQFFGPGTRLTVL.

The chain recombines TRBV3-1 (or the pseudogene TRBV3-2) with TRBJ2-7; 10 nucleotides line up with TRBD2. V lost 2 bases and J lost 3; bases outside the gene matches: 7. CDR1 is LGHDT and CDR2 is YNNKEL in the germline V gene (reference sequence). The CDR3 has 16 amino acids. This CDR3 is CASSQLPGLARYEQYF. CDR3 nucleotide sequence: TGTGCCAGCAGCCAATTACCGGGACTAGCGCGCTACGAGCAGTACTTC.